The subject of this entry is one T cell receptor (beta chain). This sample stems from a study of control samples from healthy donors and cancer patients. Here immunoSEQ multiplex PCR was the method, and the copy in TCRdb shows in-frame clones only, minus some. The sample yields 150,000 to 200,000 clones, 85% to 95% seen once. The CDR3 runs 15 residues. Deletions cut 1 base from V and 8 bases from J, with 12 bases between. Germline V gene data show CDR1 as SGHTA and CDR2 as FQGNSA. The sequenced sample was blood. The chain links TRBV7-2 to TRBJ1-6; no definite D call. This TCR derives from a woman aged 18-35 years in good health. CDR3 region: CASSLGGEIYSPLHF. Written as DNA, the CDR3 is TGTGCCAGCAGCTTAGGCGGTGAGATTTATTCACCCCTCCACTTT.